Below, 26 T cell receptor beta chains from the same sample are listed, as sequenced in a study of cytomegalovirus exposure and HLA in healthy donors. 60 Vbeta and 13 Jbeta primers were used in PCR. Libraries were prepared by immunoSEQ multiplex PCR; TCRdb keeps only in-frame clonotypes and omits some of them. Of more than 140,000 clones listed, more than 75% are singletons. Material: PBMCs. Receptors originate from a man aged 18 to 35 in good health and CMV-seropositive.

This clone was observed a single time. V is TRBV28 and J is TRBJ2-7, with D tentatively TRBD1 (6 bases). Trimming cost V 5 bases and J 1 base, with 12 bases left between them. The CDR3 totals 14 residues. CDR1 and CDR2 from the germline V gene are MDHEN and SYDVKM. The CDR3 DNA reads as TGTGCCAGCAGTCCGGACAGTCGATCCTACGAGCAGTACTTC. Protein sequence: CASSPDSRSYEQYF. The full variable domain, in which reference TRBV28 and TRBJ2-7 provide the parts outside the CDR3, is DVKVTQSSRYLVKRTGEKVFLECVQDMDHENMFWYRQDPGLGLRLIYFSYDVKMKEKGDIPEGYSVSREKKERFSLILESASTNQTSMYLCASSPDSRSYEQYFGPGTRLTVT.

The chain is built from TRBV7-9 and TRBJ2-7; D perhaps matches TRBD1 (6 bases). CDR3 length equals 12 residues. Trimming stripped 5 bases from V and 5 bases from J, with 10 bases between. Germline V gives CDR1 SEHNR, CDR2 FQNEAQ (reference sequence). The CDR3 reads CASSTRTDEQYF. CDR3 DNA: TGTGCCAGCAGCACCCGGACAGACGAGCAGTACTTC.

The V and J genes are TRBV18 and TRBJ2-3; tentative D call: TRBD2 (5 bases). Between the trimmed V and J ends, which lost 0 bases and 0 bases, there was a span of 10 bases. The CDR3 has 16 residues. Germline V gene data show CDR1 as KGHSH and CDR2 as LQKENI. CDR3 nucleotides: TGTGCCAGCTCACCACCGAGAGGGCCTAGCACAGATACGCAGTATTTT. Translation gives CASSPPRGPSTDTQYF.

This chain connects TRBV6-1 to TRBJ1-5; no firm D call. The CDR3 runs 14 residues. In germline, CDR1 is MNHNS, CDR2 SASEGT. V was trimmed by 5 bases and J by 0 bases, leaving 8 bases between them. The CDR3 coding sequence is TGTGCCAGCAGTTCAGTGTATAGCAATCAGCCCCAGCATTTT. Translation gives CASSSVYSNQPQHF.

CDR3 coding DNA: TGTGCCAGCAGCTTAGCGATCAACCCGGGACAGGGGTATGGCTACACCTTC. As protein: CASSLAINPGQGYGYTF. The chain recombines TRBV7-6 with TRBJ1-2, with 10 bases matching TRBD1. Germline V gene data show CDR1 as SGHVS and CDR2 as FNYEAQ. J gave up 5 bases and V 0 bases, and 9 bases lay outside the gene matches. The CDR3 runs 17 residues.

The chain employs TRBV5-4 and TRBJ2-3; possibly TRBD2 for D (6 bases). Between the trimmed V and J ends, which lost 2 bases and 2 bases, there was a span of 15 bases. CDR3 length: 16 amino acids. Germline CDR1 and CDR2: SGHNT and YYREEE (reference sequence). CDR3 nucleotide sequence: TGTGCCAGCAGCTTCCGTCTGGGGGGACTCACAGATACGCAGTATTTT. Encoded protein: CASSFRLGGLTDTQYF. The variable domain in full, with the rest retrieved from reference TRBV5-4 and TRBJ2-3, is ETGVTQSPTHLIKTRGQQVTLRCSSQSGHNTVSWYQQALGQGPQFIFQYYREEENGRGNFPPRFSGLQFPNYSSELNVNALELDDSALYLCASSFRLGGLTDTQYFGPGTRLTVL.

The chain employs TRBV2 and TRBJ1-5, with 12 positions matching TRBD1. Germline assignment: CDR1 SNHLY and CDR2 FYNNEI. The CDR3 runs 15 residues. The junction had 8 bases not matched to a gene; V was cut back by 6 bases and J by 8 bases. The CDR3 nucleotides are TGTGCCAGCAGGCCGGGACAGGGGGCCAGGGAGCCCCAGCATTTT. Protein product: CASRPGQGAREPQHF.

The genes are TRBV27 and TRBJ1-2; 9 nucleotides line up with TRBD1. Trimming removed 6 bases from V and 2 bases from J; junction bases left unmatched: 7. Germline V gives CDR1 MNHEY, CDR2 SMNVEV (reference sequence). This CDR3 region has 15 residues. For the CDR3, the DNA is TGTGCCAGCAGCTCGGACAGGGGCGGAAACTATGGCTACACCTTC. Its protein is CASSSDRGGNYGYTF.

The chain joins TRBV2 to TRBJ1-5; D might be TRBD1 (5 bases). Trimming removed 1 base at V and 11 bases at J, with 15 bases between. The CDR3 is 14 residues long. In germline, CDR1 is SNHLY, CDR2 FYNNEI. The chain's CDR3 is CASSEEEGDAAQHF. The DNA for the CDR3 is TGTGCCAGCAGTGAAGAGGAAGGGGATGCGGCCCAGCATTTT.

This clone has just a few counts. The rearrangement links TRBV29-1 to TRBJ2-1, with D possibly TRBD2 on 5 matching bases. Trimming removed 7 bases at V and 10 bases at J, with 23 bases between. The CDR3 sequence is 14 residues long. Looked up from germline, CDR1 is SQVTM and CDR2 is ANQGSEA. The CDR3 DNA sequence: TGCAGCGCGGCCCCTCGTCTTGGTAGCGACGAGCAGTTCTTC. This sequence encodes CSAAPRLGSDEQFF.

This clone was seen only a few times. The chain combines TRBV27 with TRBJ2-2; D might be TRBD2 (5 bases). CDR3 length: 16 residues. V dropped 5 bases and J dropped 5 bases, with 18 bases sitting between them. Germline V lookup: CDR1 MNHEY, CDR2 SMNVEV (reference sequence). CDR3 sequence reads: CASSPFLSRRTGELFF. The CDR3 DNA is TGTGCCAGCAGTCCATTCCTGTCCAGGAGGACCGGGGAGCTGTTTTTT.

The CDR3 DNA follows: TGTGCCTGGAGTGTATCCGGGTTCGGTAATCAGCCCCAGCATTTT. Amino acid sequence: CAWSVSGFGNQPQHF. This chain links TRBV30 with TRBJ1-5; D is unresolved. V was pared by 0 bases and J by 4 bases, with 13 bases between. Germline CDR1 reads GTSNPN; CDR2 reads SVGIG (reference sequence). This CDR3 is 15 amino acids long.

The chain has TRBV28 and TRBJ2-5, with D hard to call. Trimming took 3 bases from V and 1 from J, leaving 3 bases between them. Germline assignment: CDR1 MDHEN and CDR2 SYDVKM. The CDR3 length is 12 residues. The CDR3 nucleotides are TGTGCCAGCAGTTTGGCCCAAGAGACCCAGTACTTC. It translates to CASSLAQETQYF.

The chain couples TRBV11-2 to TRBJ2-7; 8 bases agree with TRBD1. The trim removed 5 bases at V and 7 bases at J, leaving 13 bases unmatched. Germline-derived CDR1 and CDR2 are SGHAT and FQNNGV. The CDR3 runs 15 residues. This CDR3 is CASSRDRTGRVEQYF. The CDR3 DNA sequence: TGTGCCAGCAGCCGAGATAGGACAGGGCGGGTTGAGCAGTACTTC.

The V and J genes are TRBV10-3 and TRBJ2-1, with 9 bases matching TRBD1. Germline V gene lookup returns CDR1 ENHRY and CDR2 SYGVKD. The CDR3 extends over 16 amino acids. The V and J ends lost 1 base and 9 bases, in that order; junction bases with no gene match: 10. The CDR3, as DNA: TGTGCCATCAGTGAGTGGGGGGGACAGGGCGATTTTGAGCAGTTCTTC. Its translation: CAISEWGGQGDFEQFF.

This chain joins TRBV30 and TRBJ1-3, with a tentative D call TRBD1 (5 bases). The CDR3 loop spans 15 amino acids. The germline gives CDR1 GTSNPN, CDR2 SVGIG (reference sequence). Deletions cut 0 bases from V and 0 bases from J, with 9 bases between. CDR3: CAWSVRQSSGNTIYF. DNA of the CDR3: TGTGCCTGGAGTGTACGACAGAGCTCTGGAAACACCATATATTTT.

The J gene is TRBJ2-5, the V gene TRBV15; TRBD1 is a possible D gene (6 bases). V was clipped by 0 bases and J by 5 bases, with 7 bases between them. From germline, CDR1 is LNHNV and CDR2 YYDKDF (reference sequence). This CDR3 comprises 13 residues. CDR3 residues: CATSRDQGETQYF. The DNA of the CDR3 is TGTGCCACCAGCAGAGATCAGGGGGAGACCCAGTACTTC.

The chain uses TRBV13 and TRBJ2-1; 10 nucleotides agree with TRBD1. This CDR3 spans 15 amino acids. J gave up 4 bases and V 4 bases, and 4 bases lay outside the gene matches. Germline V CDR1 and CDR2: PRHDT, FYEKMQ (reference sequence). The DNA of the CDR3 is TGTGCCAGCAGCTGGGACAGGGGTAGGTACAATGAGCAGTTCTTC. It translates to CASSWDRGRYNEQFF.

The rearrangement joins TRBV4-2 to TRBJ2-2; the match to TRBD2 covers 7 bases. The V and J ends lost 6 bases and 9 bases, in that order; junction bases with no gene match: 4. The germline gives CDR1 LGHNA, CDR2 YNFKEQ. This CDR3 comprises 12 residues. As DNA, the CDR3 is TGTGCCAGCAGTGGGGAGGGCCGGGAGCTGTTTTTT. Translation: CASSGEGRELFF.

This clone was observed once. In DNA form, the CDR3 reads TGTGCCAGCAGCTTCCGCCCCTTGGCAGACGAGCAGTACTTC. Protein: CASSFRPLADEQYF. The chain couples TRBV5-6 to TRBJ2-7, with unresolved D. This CDR3 comprises 14 residues. Germline V gives CDR1 SGHDT, CDR2 YYEEEE. Deletions cut 2 bases from V and 5 bases from J, with 14 bases between. Supplemented by reference TRBV5-6 and TRBJ2-7, the full variable domain reads DAGVTQSPTHLIKTRGQQVTLRCSPKSGHDTVSWYQQALGQGPQFIFQYYEEEERQRGNFPDRFSGHQFPNYSSELNVNALLLGDSALYLCASSFRPLADEQYFGPGTRLTVT.

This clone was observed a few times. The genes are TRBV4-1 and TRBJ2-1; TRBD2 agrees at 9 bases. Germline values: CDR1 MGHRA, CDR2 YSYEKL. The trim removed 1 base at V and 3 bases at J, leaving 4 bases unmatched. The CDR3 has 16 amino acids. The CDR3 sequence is CASSQVTSGFYNEQFF. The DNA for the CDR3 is TGCGCCAGCAGCCAAGTGACTAGCGGATTCTACAATGAGCAGTTCTTC.

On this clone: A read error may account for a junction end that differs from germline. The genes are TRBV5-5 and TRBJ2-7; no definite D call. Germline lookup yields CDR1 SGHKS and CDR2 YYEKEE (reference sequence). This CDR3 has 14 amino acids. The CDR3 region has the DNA TGTGCCAGCAGCTTGCGGCAGGCAACCTATGAGCAGTACTTC. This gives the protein CASSLRQATYEQYF.

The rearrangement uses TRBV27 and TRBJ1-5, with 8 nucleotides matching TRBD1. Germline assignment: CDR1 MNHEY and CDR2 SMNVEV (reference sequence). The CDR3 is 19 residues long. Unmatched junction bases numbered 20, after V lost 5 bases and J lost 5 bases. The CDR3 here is CASSKPGQGSRVMDQPQHF. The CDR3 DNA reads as TGTGCCAGCAGTAAACCTGGACAGGGTTCACGGGTTATGGATCAGCCCCAGCATTTT.

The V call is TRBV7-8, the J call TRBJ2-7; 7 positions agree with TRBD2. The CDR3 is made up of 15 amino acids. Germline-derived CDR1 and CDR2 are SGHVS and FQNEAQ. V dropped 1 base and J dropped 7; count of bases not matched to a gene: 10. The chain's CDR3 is CASSLVGSGLVEQYF. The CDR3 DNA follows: TGTGCCAGCAGCTTAGTCGGTAGCGGGCTTGTTGAGCAGTACTTC. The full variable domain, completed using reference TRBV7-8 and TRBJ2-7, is GAGVSQSPRYKVAKRGQDVALRCDPISGHVSLFWYQQALGQGPEFLTYFQNEAQLDKSGLPSDRFFAERPEGSVSTLKIQRTQQEDSAVYLCASSLVGSGLVEQYFGPGTRLTVT.

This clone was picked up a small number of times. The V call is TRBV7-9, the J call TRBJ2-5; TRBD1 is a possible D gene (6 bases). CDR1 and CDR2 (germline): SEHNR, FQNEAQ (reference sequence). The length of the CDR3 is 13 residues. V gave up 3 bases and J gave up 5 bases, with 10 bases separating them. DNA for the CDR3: TGTGCCAGCAGCTTCACAGGGTTCGAGACCCAGTACTTC. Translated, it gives CASSFTGFETQYF. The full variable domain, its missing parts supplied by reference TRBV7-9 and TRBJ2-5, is DTGVSQNPRHKITKRGQNVTFRCDPISEHNRLYWYRQTLGQGPEFLTYFQNEAQLEKSRLLSDRFSAERPKGSFSTLEIQRTEQGDSAMYLCASSFTGFETQYFGPGTRLLVL.

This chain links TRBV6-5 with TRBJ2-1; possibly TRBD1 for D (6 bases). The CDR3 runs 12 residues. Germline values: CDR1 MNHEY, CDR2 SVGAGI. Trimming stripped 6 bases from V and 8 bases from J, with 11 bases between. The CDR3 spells CASSPQGDEQFF. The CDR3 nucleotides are TGTGCCAGCAGCCCACAGGGTGATGAGCAGTTCTTC.